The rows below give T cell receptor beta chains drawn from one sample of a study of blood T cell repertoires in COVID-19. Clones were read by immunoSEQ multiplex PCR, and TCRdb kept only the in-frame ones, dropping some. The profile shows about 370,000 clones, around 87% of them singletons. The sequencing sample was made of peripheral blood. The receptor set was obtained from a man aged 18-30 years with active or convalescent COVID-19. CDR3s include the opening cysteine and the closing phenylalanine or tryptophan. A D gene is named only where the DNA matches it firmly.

DNA: TGCGCCAGCAGCTTGGAACGCGGGAGGGGATCTGAGCAGTTCTTC
CDR3: CASSLERGRGSEQFF
J: TRBJ2-1
D: TRBD2
V: TRBV5-1

DNA: TGTGCCAGCAGCCGTGGGACAGTCGAAAAACTGTTTTTT
CDR3: CASSRGTVEKLFF
J: TRBJ1-4
D: TRBD1
V: TRBV12-3/TRBV12-4

DNA: TGTGCCAGTAGTATTGGACAGGGGGCCCGAAATGAAAAACTGTTTTTT
CDR3: CASSIGQGARNEKLFF
J: TRBJ1-4
D: TRBD1
V: TRBV19

DNA: TGCGCCAGCAGCTTGATAACTAGCACAGATACGCAGTATTTT
CDR3: CASSLITSTDTQYF
J: TRBJ2-3
D: NA
V: TRBV5-1

DNA: TGTGCCAGCAGTTCATTACAGGGGGCGAACACTGAAGCTTTCTTT
CDR3: CASSSLQGANTEAFF
J: TRBJ1-1
D: TRBD1
V: TRBV28

DNA: TGTGCCAGCAGCTTATCAGGGGACCCGCCCGGCGAGCAGTACTTC
CDR3: CASSLSGDPPGEQYF
J: TRBJ2-7
D: NA
V: TRBV11-2

DNA: TGTGCCAGCAGCGGGGGAGGGGGCACAGATACGCAGTATTTT
CDR3: CASSGGGGTDTQYF
J: TRBJ2-3
D: TRBD2
V: TRBV9

DNA: TGTGCCAGCAGGACCAGGGTAACGGATCAGCCCCAGCATTTT
CDR3: CASRTRVTDQPQHF
J: TRBJ1-5
D: NA
V: TRBV28

DNA: TGTGCCAGCAGCGTAGTCGTCGGTAACACTGAAGCTTTCTTT
CDR3: CASSVVVGNTEAFF
J: TRBJ1-1
D: NA
V: TRBV9

DNA: TGTGCCAGCAGTTACGGGCCGAACACCGGGGAGCTGTTTTTT
CDR3: CASSYGPNTGELFF
J: TRBJ2-2
D: NA
V: TRBV6-5

DNA: TGTGCCAGCAGTTTTGACAGGGTCCTGACCTACAATGAGCAGTTCTTC
CDR3: CASSFDRVLTYNEQFF
J: TRBJ2-1
D: TRBD1
V: TRBV6-5